The T cell receptor beta chain under discussion was sequenced for a study of blood T cell repertoires in COVID-19. The repertoire was sequenced with immunoSEQ multiplex PCR; TCRdb's copy has only in-frame clones and lacks some. The table has over 45,000 clones, 80% to 90% seen once; the top ten hold 2.5% to 3%. The CDR3 has 13 residues. V shed 5 bases and J shed 7 bases, with 13 bases lying between them. Germline V gene lookup returns CDR1 SGHTS and CDR2 YDEGEE. This clonotype was obtained from a woman aged 80 or over with acute or convalescent COVID-19. Sequenced input: peripheral blood. V and J are TRBV5-8 and TRBJ2-1, with TRBD2 as a possible D gene (6 bases). The CDR3 reads CASSPTRSNEQFF. DNA for the CDR3: TGTGCCAGCAGTCCGACTAGGTCGAATGAGCAGTTCTTC.